Presented here are 25 T cell receptor beta chains from one specimen sequenced in a study of a mutant IDH1 vaccine in newly diagnosed glioma. These TCRs' antigens remain unknown. Time point described: week 23, last vaccination. It was 300 ug of mutant IDH1 20-mer peptide that made up each vaccine dose, given with topical imiquimod. TCRdb keeps only in-frame clones here, not all; method: immunoSEQ multiplex PCR. This table holds 40,000 to 50,000 clones, around 76% found once. The starting material was PBMCs, obtained from a glioma patient whose treatment included an IDH1 peptide vaccine. These receptors came from a woman between 40 and 50 years old with glioma. Some clones in this sample may be carry-over from other donors' samples.

The chain couples TRBV2 to TRBJ2-7, with D uncertain. From germline, CDR1 is SNHLY and CDR2 FYNNEI. This CDR3 contains 12 residues. The ends were cut back, 6 bases at V and 6 bases at J, with 12 bases in the middle. This chain's CDR3 is CASRGTIVEQYF. The CDR3 DNA reads TGTGCCAGCAGAGGCACGATCGTCGAGCAGTACTTC.

The chain recombines TRBV7-9 with TRBJ2-7, with 8 bases fitting TRBD2. CDR1 and CDR2 (germline): SEHNR, FQNEAQ (reference sequence). CDR3 length: 17 residues. The ends lost 1 base at V and 0 bases at J; junction bases unmatched: 8. The CDR3 loop reads CASSLGPPSGPSYEQYF. CDR3 sequence (DNA): TGTGCCAGCAGCTTAGGCCCCCCTAGCGGGCCCTCCTACGAGCAGTACTTC.

The CDR3 DNA sequence: TGTGCCAGCAGCTCAGAACGGGACAGGGGTACTGAAGCTTTCTTT. Translation gives CASSSERDRGTEAFF. V is TRBV5-4 and J is TRBJ1-1; TRBD1 matches 10 bases. The CDR3 loop spans 15 amino acids. The V and J ends lost 3 bases and 5 bases, in that order; junction bases with no gene match: 7. Germline values: CDR1 SGHNT, CDR2 YYREEE (reference sequence).

The chain couples TRBV2 to TRBJ1-6; weak D call: TRBD1 (5 bases). Germline CDR1 is SNHLY and CDR2 is FYNNEI. Trimming removed 2 bases from V and 9 bases from J, with 14 bases in between. The CDR3 totals 15 residues. The CDR3 sequence: CASSEREQGSSPLHF. DNA of the CDR3: TGTGCCAGCAGTGAAAGGGAGCAGGGAAGTTCACCCCTCCACTTT. Filled out from reference TRBV2 and TRBJ1-6, the complete variable domain reads EPEVTQTPSHQVTQMGQEVILRCVPISNHLYFYWYRQILGQKVEFLVSFYNNEISEKSEIFDDQFSVERPDGSNFTLKIRSTKLEDSAMYFCASSEREQGSSPLHFGNGTRLTVT.

The V and J genes are TRBV13 and TRBJ1-4; 7 bases agree with TRBD1. V was pared by 6 bases and J by 3 bases, with 13 bases of the junction left unmatched. CDR3 length equals 17 residues. Germline lookup yields CDR1 PRHDT and CDR2 FYEKMQ (reference sequence). CDR3 loop: CASRQKQGSGANEKLFF. Written as DNA, the CDR3 is TGTGCCAGCAGACAAAAACAGGGGAGTGGGGCTAATGAAAAACTGTTTTTT.

The chain joins TRBV6-1 to TRBJ2-3, with 14 bases lining up with TRBD2. With V trimmed by 3 bases and J by 4 bases, 9 bases remained unmatched. The CDR3 runs 18 residues. Germline CDR1 reads MNHNS; CDR2 reads SASEGT. The DNA of the CDR3 is TGTGCCAGCAGTGACCGCTCCGGGACTAGCGGGAGCCCAGATACGCAGTATTTT. This encodes CASSDRSGTSGSPDTQYF.

The chain links TRBV19 to TRBJ1-5; no firm D call. Germline V gene data show CDR1 as LNHDA and CDR2 as SQIVND (reference sequence). V lost 4 bases and J 0 bases, leaving 10 bases between the germline ends. The length of the CDR3 is 15 residues. The CDR3 DNA is TGTGCCAGTAGTAACCGGGCCTATAGCAATCAGCCCCAGCATTTT. The encoded protein is CASSNRAYSNQPQHF.

This clone was counted a single time. The chain uses TRBV10-3 and TRBJ1-6, with a possible D match to TRBD1 (6 bases). Germline values: CDR1 ENHRY, CDR2 SYGVKD. Trimming left V 3 bases short and J 8 bases short, with 11 bases between. The CDR3 spans 14 residues. The CDR3 nucleotides read TGTGCCATCAGTGACAGGGGAAGGCATTCACCCCTCCACTTT. This sequence encodes CAISDRGRHSPLHF.

The chain recombines TRBV5-6 with TRBJ2-7; D may match TRBD1 or TRBD2 (5 bases each). The CDR3 extends over 16 amino acids. CDR1 is SGHDT, CDR2 YYEEEE, per germline. The V end lost 4 bases, the J end lost 0 bases, and 17 bases lay between the germline ends. The CDR3 is CASSPQQGTSSYEQYF. CDR3 in DNA: TGTGCCAGCAGCCCCCAACAAGGGACCTCCTCCTACGAGCAGTACTTC.

The chain recombines TRBV4-3 with TRBJ2-7; D remains unclear. V dropped 0 bases and J dropped 3 bases, with 6 bases sitting between them. CDR3 length: 13 residues. Per germline, CDR1 LGHNA and CDR2 YSLEER. The CDR3 DNA is TGCGCCAGCAGCCAAGATCATAGCTACGAGCAGTACTTC. Translation: CASSQDHSYEQYF.

This clone was seen more than once but under ten times. The gene calls are TRBV6-5 and TRBJ1-1; a possible D gene is TRBD1 (6 bases). Germline CDR1 is MNHEY and CDR2 is SVGAGI. V shed 5 bases and J shed 6 bases, with 13 bases lying between them. The CDR3 is 13 residues long. DNA of the CDR3: TGTGCCAGCAGTCGATCAGGGGTCCCTGAAGCTTTCTTT. Its protein product is CASSRSGVPEAFF.

The chain links TRBV2 to TRBJ2-2; D perhaps matches TRBD1 (5 bases). Trimming pared 3 bases from V and 6 bases from J, leaving 8 bases between. Germline V CDR1 and CDR2: SNHLY, FYNNEI. There are 13 residues in the CDR3. CDR3 amino acids: CASSDSRAGELFF. Here the CDR3 DNA reads TGTGCCAGCAGTGACTCCAGGGCCGGGGAGCTGTTTTTT.

The V gene is TRBV19, the J gene TRBJ1-3; D perhaps matches TRBD1 (6 bases). V lost 6 bases and J lost 2, with 11 bases in between. This CDR3 is 14 amino acids long. CDR1 is LNHDA and CDR2 is SQIVND in the germline V gene (reference sequence). The CDR3 nucleotides are TGTGCCAGTAGGCCGGGGGCGGCTGGAAACACCATATATTTT. It codes for CASRPGAAGNTIYF.

The chain carries TRBV5-4 and TRBJ2-1; D not resolved. Trimming removed 4 bases at V and 2 bases at J, with 22 bases between. The CDR3 totals 18 residues. Germline loops: CDR1 SGHNT, CDR2 YYREEE (reference sequence). The CDR3 DNA reads as TGTGCCAGCAGCGATGGGCCAGAGGTGAATAAACCCTACAATGAGCAGTTCTTC. Protein sequence: CASSDGPEVNKPYNEQFF.

The gene calls are TRBV9 and TRBJ2-5; D is perhaps TRBD2 (7 bases). Deletions cut 1 base from V and 5 bases from J, with 15 bases between. CDR1 is SGDLS, CDR2 YYNGEE, per germline. The CDR3 covers 15 residues. For the CDR3, the DNA is TGTGCCAGCAGCGTACAGGGAGGGGGATACGAGACCCAGTACTTC. This translates into CASSVQGGGYETQYF.

The chain has TRBV7-9 and TRBJ2-7, with TRBD1 identical over 9 bases. The V gene end was trimmed by 5 bases and the J gene end by 5 bases; junction bases not matched to a gene: 10. The CDR3 runs 15 residues. Germline V gives CDR1 SEHNR, CDR2 FQNEAQ (reference sequence). CDR3 DNA sequence: TGTGCCAGCAGCAGGGACCCGGGACAGGGCGACGAGCAGTACTTC. Translation gives CASSRDPGQGDEQYF.

The chain uses TRBV9 and TRBJ2-7; no firm D call. Between the trimmed V and J ends, which lost 1 base and 3 bases, there was a span of 20 bases. Germline V lookup: CDR1 SGDLS, CDR2 YYNGEE. The CDR3 length is 17 residues. CDR3 sequence (DNA): TGTGCCAGCAGCGTATTGGACCGGGTCCAAGGGTTCTACGAGCAGTACTTC. Its translation: CASSVLDRVQGFYEQYF.

The chain couples TRBV9 to TRBJ1-5; 10 nucleotides agree with TRBD1. CDR1 is SGDLS and CDR2 is YYNGEE in the germline V gene. With 4 bases clipped from V and 5 bases from J, the junction kept 6 bases outside the gene matches. This CDR3 is 15 amino acids long. As DNA, the CDR3 is TGTGCCAGCAGCTCGGGACAGGGGAGGTATCAGCCCCAGCATTTT. Translated, it gives CASSSGQGRYQPQHF.

The genes are TRBV2 and TRBJ1-5, with TRBD1 matching 9 bases. Germline-derived CDR1 and CDR2 are SNHLY and FYNNEI. This CDR3 is built from 15 residues. V dropped 4 bases and J dropped 2; count of bases not matched to a gene: 3. The CDR3: CASSGDREGNQPQHF. DNA of the CDR3: TGTGCCAGCAGTGGGGACAGGGAGGGCAATCAGCCCCAGCATTTT. The full variable domain, completed using reference TRBV2 and TRBJ1-5, is EPEVTQTPSHQVTQMGQEVILRCVPISNHLYFYWYRQILGQKVEFLVSFYNNEISEKSEIFDDQFSVERPDGSNFTLKIRSTKLEDSAMYFCASSGDREGNQPQHFGDGTRLSIL.

The chain carries TRBV7-9 and TRBJ1-5, with D tentatively TRBD1 (6 bases). With 1 base removed from V and 4 bases from J, the gap between germline ends came to 11 bases. The CDR3 totals 15 residues. From germline, CDR1 is SEHNR and CDR2 FQNEAQ (reference sequence). The CDR3 coding sequence is TGTGCCAGCAGCTTAGAAGGGGGAGGGAATCAGCCCCAGCATTTT. It specifies CASSLEGGGNQPQHF. Drawing the rest from reference TRBV7-9 and TRBJ1-5, the complete variable domain is DTGVSQNPRHKITKRGQNVTFRCDPISEHNRLYWYRQTLGQGPEFLTYFQNEAQLEKSRLLSDRFSAERPKGSFSTLEIQRTEQGDSAMYLCASSLEGGGNQPQHFGDGTRLSIL.

The V gene is TRBV9, the J gene TRBJ2-1; D gene uncertain. Looked up from germline, CDR1 is SGDLS and CDR2 is YYNGEE. The CDR3 consists of 14 residues. The V and J ends lost 0 bases and 10 bases respectively, with 14 bases between them. DNA of the CDR3: TGTGCCAGCAGCGTAGCTACAAGGGTCCGGGAGCAGTTCTTC. Protein sequence: CASSVATRVREQFF.

Regarding this clone: The junction departs from germline at one end; a sequencing error may be responsible. V and J are TRBV18 and TRBJ2-4; TRBD1 might be the D (5 bases). This CDR3 is built from 12 residues. Germline loops: CDR1 KGHSH, CDR2 LQKENI. The CDR3 region has the DNA TGTGCCAGCTCACCACCTTTGCAGGGTTTAAACTTC. It translates to CASSPPLQGLNF.

V gene TRBV18 combines with J gene TRBJ1-6; possible D gene TRBD1, 5 bases. Germline V gives CDR1 KGHSH, CDR2 LQKENI. The CDR3 is 15 amino acids. Trimming stripped 6 bases from V and 5 bases from J, with 14 bases between. The CDR3 DNA reads as TGTGCCAGCTCGGAAGACAGCCAGAATAATTCACCCCTCCACTTT. Amino acid sequence: CASSEDSQNNSPLHF.

The chain links TRBV27 to TRBJ2-5; 8 bases match TRBD1. The CDR3 spans 20 residues. V trimming: 6 bases; J trimming: 2 bases; junction bases outside the gene matches: 23. CDR1 and CDR2 (germline): MNHEY, SMNVEV (reference sequence). CDR3 in DNA: TGTGCCAGCAGCCCAGTCGGTTATGGTCTACTCCGGACAGGGCAAGAGACCCAGTACTTC. Translating gives CASSPVGYGLLRTGQETQYF.

This chain uses TRBV10-3 with TRBJ1-4; TRBD1 matches at 7 bases. Germline trimming cut 8 bases from V and 3 bases from J; bases unmatched to any gene: 3. The length of the CDR3 is 13 residues. Germline V CDR1 and CDR2: ENHRY, SYGVKD. The CDR3 region is CAIGGTANEKLFF. The CDR3 nucleotides are TGTGCCATCGGCGGGACAGCTAATGAAAAACTGTTTTTT.